The sequence of this T cell receptor beta chain was determined in a study of cytomegalovirus exposure and HLA in healthy donors. Study-wide points: In vitro, three CMV-associated chains proved specific for CMV antigens. Indistinguishable V segments such as TRBV6-2 and TRBV6-3 were excluded. In a later analysis, TCR beta V- and J-gene trimming showed a link to a missense DCLRE1C variant.

With 60 Vbeta and 13 Jbeta primers, the PCR was carried out. The authors' processing: Roughly 10 million shared chains were among 65 million to 85 million unique TCR beta chains counted in a later analysis. Only in-frame clones appear in the TCRdb table, and some are missing; sequencing was by immunoSEQ multiplex PCR. V and J calls and clone size are those listed in that table; D and trimming were worked out from the DNA. The table includes about 100,000 clones, 82% detected once. Comment on this clone: What it recognizes is unknown.

The CDR3 extends over 16 amino acids. Germline values: CDR1 KGHSH, CDR2 LQKENI. The J segment lost 8 bases and the V segment lost 6 bases, leaving 18 bases of the junction unmatched. This clonotype was obtained from a man in his thirties or forties in good health and CMV-seropositive. Material for sequencing was PBMCs. V gene TRBV18 combines with J gene TRBJ1-2; 7 bases map to TRBD1. This CDR3 reads CASSPPGTEGAVGYTF. Written as DNA, the CDR3 is TGTGCCAGCTCCCCCCCCGGGACAGAGGGGGCCGTAGGCTACACCTTC.